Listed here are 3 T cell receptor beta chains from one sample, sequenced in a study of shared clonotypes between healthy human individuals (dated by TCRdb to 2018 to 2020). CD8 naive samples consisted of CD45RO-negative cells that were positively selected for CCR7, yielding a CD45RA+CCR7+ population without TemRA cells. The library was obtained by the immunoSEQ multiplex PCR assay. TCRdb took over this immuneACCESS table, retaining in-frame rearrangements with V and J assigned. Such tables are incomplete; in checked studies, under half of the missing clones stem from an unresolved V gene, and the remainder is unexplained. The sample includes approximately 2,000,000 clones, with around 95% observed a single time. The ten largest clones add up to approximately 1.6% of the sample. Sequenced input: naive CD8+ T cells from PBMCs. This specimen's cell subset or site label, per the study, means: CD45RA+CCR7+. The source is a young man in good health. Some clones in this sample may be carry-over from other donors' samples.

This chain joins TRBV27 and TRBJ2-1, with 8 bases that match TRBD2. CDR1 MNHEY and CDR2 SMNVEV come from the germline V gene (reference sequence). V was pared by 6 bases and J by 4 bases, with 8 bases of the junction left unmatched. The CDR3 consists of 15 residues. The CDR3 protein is CASRSQAGGYNEQFF. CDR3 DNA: TGTGCCAGCAGATCCCAGGCGGGAGGATACAATGAGCAGTTCTTC.

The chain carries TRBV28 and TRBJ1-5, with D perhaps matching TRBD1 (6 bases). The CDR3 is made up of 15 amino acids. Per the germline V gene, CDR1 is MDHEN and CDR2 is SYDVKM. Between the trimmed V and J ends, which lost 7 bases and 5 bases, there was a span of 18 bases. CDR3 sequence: CASTQIRDTHQPQHF. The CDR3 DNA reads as TGTGCCAGCACCCAGATCCGGGACACTCATCAGCCCCAGCATTTT.

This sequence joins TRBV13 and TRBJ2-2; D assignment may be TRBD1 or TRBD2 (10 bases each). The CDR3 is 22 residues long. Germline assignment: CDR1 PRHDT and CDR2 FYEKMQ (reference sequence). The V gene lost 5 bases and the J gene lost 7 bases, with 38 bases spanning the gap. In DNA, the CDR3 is TGTGCCAGCAGCACGAGAACGGGGACAGGGGATCCTAGCGGGAGAGGTATCGGGGAGCTGTTTTTT. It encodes CASSTRTGTGDPSGRGIGELFF.